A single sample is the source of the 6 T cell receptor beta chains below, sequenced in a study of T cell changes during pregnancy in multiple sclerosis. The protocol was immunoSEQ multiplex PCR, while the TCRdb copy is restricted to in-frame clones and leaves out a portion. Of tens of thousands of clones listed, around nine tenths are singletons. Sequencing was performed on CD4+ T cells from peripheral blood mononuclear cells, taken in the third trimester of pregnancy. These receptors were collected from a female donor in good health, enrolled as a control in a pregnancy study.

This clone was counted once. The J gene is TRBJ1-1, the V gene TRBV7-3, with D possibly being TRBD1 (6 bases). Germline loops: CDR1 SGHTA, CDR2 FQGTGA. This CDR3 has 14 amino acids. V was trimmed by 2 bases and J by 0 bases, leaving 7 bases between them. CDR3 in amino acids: CASSLDRMNTEAFF. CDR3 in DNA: TGTGCCAGCAGCTTAGACAGGATGAACACTGAAGCTTTCTTT.

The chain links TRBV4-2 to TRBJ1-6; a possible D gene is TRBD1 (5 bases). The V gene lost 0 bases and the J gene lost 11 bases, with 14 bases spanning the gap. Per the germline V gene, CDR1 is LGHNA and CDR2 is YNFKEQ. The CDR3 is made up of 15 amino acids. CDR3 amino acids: CASSQDGRVRPPLHF. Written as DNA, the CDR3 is TGTGCCAGCAGCCAAGACGGCAGGGTCCGACCACCCCTCCACTTT.

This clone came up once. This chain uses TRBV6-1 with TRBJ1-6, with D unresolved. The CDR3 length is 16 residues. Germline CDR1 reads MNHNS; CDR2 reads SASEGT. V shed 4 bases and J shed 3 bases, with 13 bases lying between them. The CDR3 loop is CASSVSPFDYNSPLHF. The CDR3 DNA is TGTGCCAGCAGTGTAAGCCCCTTCGACTATAATTCACCCCTCCACTTT.

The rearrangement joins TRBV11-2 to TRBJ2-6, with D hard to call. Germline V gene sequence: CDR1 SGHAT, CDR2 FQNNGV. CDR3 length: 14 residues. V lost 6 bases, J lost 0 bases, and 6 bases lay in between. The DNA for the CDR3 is TGTGCCAGCAGGATGAGCTCTGGGGCCAACGTCCTGACTTTC. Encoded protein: CASRMSSGANVLTF.

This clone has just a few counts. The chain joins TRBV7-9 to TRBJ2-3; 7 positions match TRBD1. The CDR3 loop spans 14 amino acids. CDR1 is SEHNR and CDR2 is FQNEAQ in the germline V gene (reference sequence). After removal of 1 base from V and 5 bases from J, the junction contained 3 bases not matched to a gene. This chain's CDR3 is CASSLVTGEDTQYF. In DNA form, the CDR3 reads TGTGCCAGCAGCTTAGTCACAGGGGAAGATACGCAGTATTTT.

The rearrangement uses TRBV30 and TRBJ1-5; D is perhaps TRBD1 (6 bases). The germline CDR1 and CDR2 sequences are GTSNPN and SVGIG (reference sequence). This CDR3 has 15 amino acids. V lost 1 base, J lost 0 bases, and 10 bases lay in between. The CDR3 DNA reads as TGTGCCTGGAGTGGGGGGCCTTATAGCAATCAGCCCCAGCATTTT. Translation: CAWSGGPYSNQPQHF.